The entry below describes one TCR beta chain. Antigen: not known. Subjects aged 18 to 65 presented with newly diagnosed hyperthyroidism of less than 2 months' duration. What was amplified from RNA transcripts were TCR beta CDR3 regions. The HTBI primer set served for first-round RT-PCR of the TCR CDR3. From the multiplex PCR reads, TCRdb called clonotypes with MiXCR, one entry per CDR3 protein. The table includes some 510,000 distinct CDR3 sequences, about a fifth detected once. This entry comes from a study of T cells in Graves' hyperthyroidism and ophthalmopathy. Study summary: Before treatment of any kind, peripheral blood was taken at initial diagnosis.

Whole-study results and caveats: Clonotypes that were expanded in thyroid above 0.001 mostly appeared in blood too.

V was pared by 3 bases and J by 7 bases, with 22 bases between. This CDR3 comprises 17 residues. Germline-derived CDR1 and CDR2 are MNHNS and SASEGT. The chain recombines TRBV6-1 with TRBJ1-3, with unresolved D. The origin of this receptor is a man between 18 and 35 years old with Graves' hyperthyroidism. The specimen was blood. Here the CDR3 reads CASSDSVTEIFTNTIYF. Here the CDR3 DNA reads TGTGCCAGCAGTGATAGCGTAACAGAAATTTTCACGAACACCATATATTTT.